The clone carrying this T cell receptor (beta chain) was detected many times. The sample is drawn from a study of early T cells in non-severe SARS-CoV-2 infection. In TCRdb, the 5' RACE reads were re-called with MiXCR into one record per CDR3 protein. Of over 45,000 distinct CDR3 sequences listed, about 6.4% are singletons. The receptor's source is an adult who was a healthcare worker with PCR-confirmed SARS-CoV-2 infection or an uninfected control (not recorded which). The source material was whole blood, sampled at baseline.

This chain's CDR3 is CASSLRGTTDTQYF. The CDR3 coding sequence is TGTGCCAGCAGTTTAAGGGGGACCACAGATACGCAGTATTTT. This sequence joins TRBV12-3 or TRBV12-4 and TRBJ2-3; perhaps TRBD1 as D (6 bases). This CDR3 region has 14 residues. Trimming pared 2 bases from V and 2 bases from J, leaving 8 bases between.